Each of the 21 T cell receptor beta chains below was sequenced from the same sample in a study of blood T cell repertoires in COVID-19 (dated by TCRdb to about 2020). Library generation was performed with the immunoSEQ multiplex PCR assay. The table was pulled from immuneACCESS by TCRdb, which kept in-frame rearrangements only. Such tables lose some clones; where checked, under half of the loss comes from unresolved V genes, and the rest has no known cause. This sample holds 300,000 or so clones; 87% were observed only once. The ten largest clonotypes hold under 6% of the sample. Sequencing was carried out using PBMCs or T cells enriched from blood (not recorded which). The receptor set was obtained from a woman aged 30 to 39 who had recovered from COVID-19.

CDR3 sequence: CASSLIGQGFSPEAFF. The CDR3, as DNA: TGTGCCAGCAGCTTAATCGGTCAGGGTTTTAGCCCTGAAGCTTTCTTT. The V call is TRBV7-6, the J call TRBJ1-1, with D tentatively TRBD1 (5 bases). V was trimmed by 2 bases and J by 6 bases, leaving 19 bases between them. The CDR3 contains 16 residues. CDR1 SGHVS and CDR2 FNYEAQ come from the germline V gene. The complete variable domain, with remaining parts taken from reference TRBV7-6 and TRBJ1-1, reads GAGVSQSPRYKVTKRGQDVALRCDPISGHVSLYWYRQALGQGPEFLTYFNYEAQQDKSGLPNDRFSAERPEGSISTLTIQRTEQRDSAMYRCASSLIGQGFSPEAFFGQGTRLTVV.

The count of this clone is one. The chain links TRBV9 to TRBJ1-1; D may be TRBD1 (5 bases). This CDR3 comprises 14 residues. Germline-derived CDR1 and CDR2 are SGDLS and YYNGEE. Trimming stripped 3 bases from V and 5 bases from J, with 14 bases between. DNA for the CDR3: TGTGCCAGCAGCGCCGGGGGTGGTTGGACTGAAGCTTTCTTT. As protein: CASSAGGGWTEAFF.

This clone was seen just once. The chain recombines TRBV6-1 with TRBJ1-1; D not certain. The CDR3 is made up of 13 amino acids. Germline V gene sequence: CDR1 MNHNS, CDR2 SASEGT. Trimming removed 2 bases from V and 2 bases from J, with 6 bases in between. CDR3 residues: CASSELRNTEAFF. For the CDR3, the DNA is TGTGCCAGCAGTGAATTGAGAAACACTGAAGCTTTCTTT.

The J gene is TRBJ1-3, the V gene TRBV5-6; 8 nucleotides match TRBD1. V was pared by 4 bases and J by 1 base, with 4 bases of the junction left unmatched. Per germline, CDR1 SGHDT and CDR2 YYEEEE. CDR3 length: 15 residues. The CDR3 sequence is CASSDRGPSGNTIYF. As DNA, the CDR3 is TGTGCCAGCAGCGACAGGGGACCATCTGGAAACACCATATATTTT.

J is TRBJ1-4 and V is TRBV19; maybe TRBD1 (5 bases). Germline assignment: CDR1 LNHDA and CDR2 SQIVND (reference sequence). Trimming removed 3 bases from V and 3 bases from J, with 11 bases in between. The CDR3 totals 15 residues. In DNA, the CDR3 is TGTGCCAGTAGTATTAGTGGAGGGGCTAATGAAAAACTGTTTTTT. This gives the protein CASSISGGANEKLFF.

The chain recombines TRBV2 with TRBJ1-5, with 10 bases matching TRBD1. V shed 8 bases, J shed 4 bases, and the junction held 8 bases outside the gene matches. Germline loops: CDR1 SNHLY, CDR2 FYNNEI. This CDR3 has 15 residues. CDR3: CASQTGTGANQPQHF. DNA for the CDR3: TGTGCCAGCCAAACCGGGACAGGGGCAAATCAGCCCCAGCATTTT. Full variable domain (missing parts from reference TRBV2 and TRBJ1-5): EPEVTQTPSHQVTQMGQEVILRCVPISNHLYFYWYRQILGQKVEFLVSFYNNEISEKSEIFDDQFSVERPDGSNFTLKIRSTKLEDSAMYFCASQTGTGANQPQHFGDGTRLSIL.

The chain employs TRBV19 and TRBJ2-7; D might be TRBD1 (6 bases). This CDR3 comprises 16 residues. V lost 4 bases to trimming and J lost 1 base, with 17 bases between them. Germline V gene data show CDR1 as LNHDA and CDR2 as SQIVND (reference sequence). This CDR3 reads CASSRAGTPASYEQYF. The CDR3 bases are TGTGCCAGTAGTAGGGCCGGGACACCCGCTTCCTACGAGCAGTACTTC.

The chain couples TRBV5-1 to TRBJ2-2; TRBD1 matches 9 bases. Germline assignment: CDR1 SGHRS and CDR2 YFSETQ. The V segment lost 5 bases and the J segment 0 bases; nucleotides outside the gene matches: 11. This CDR3 spans 18 amino acids. This CDR3 reads CASSLRATGGANTGELFF. In DNA form, the CDR3 reads TGCGCCAGCAGTTTGCGGGCAACAGGGGGCGCGAACACCGGGGAGCTGTTTTTT.

V is TRBV20-1 and J is TRBJ1-1; TRBD1 might be the D (5 bases). The germline V and J ends were trimmed by 3 bases and 4 bases, with 18 bases remaining between them. Per germline, CDR1 DFQATT and CDR2 SNEGSKA (reference sequence). The CDR3 totals 15 residues. The CDR3 DNA sequence: TGCAGTGCTAGTGGGGCTATGTTTGGTGGCACTGAAGCTTTCTTT. As protein: CSASGAMFGGTEAFF.

The chain employs TRBV7-8 and TRBJ1-2; D is possibly TRBD1 (6 bases). The CDR3 consists of 17 residues. The germline CDR1 and CDR2 sequences are SGHVS and FQNEAQ. Between the trimmed V and J ends, which lost 1 base and 8 bases, there was a span of 23 bases. CDR3 protein: CASSLGSKDRPTLGYTF. In nucleotides, the CDR3 is TGTGCCAGCAGCTTAGGGTCGAAGGACAGACCCACCCTAGGCTACACCTTC.

The genes are TRBV7-2 and TRBJ2-3, with a weak D call TRBD2 (6 bases). The V gene's germline CDR1 is SGHTA and CDR2 FQGNSA. The length of the CDR3 is 16 residues. V was pared by 2 bases and J by 0 bases, with 12 bases between. The CDR3 here is CASSLLVAASTDTQYF. DNA of the CDR3: TGTGCCAGCAGCTTATTGGTAGCGGCTAGCACAGATACGCAGTATTTT.

This chain joins TRBV6-2 or TRBV6-3 and TRBJ1-5, with 9 bases aligning to TRBD1. J was trimmed by 7 bases and V by 5 bases; bases with no gene match: 6. Germline assignment: CDR1 MNHEY and CDR2 SVGEGT. This CDR3 contains 14 residues. This CDR3 reads CASSGQGSFQPQHF. The DNA of the CDR3 is TGTGCCAGCAGTGGACAGGGGTCTTTCCAGCCCCAGCATTTT.

This chain connects TRBV6-2 or TRBV6-3 to TRBJ2-7; TRBD1 aligns across 8 bases. The germline gives CDR1 MNHEY, CDR2 SVGEGT. With 5 bases clipped from V and 0 bases from J, the junction kept 6 bases outside the gene matches. The CDR3 is 15 amino acids. DNA of the CDR3: TGTGCCAGCAGTACGGACAGGGCGAGCTCCTACGAGCAGTACTTC. Its translation: CASSTDRASSYEQYF.

V gene TRBV19 combines with J gene TRBJ2-1, with TRBD1 matching 7 bases. This CDR3 has 17 amino acids. Germline CDR1 is LNHDA and CDR2 is SQIVND (reference sequence). V was pared by 5 bases and J by 5 bases, with 15 bases of the junction left unmatched. The DNA for the CDR3 is TGTGCCAGTAGTCCCCCCCGATGGGGACAGTCCCACAATGAGCAGTTCTTC. Protein: CASSPPRWGQSHNEQFF. Full variable domain (missing parts from reference TRBV19 and TRBJ2-1): DGGITQSPKYLFRKEGQNVTLSCEQNLNHDAMYWYRQDPGQGLRLIYYSQIVNDFQKGDIAEGYSVSREKKESFPLTVTSAQKNPTAFYLCASSPPRWGQSHNEQFFGPGTRLTVL.

The chain carries TRBV19 and TRBJ1-5; possible D gene TRBD1, 6 bases. Looked up from germline, CDR1 is LNHDA and CDR2 is SQIVND (reference sequence). The CDR3 is made up of 14 amino acids. Trimming cost V 10 bases and J 3 bases, with 16 bases left between them. CDR3 residues: CATAPDSVNQPQHF. CDR3 DNA sequence: TGTGCCACCGCCCCGGACAGCGTCAATCAGCCCCAGCATTTT.

This clone is a singleton in its sample. V and J are TRBV6-1 and TRBJ1-2, with TRBD1 matching over 10 bases. Germline V CDR1 and CDR2: MNHNS, SASEGT. The V and J ends lost 4 bases and 6 bases, in that order; junction bases with no gene match: 11. The CDR3 sequence is 16 residues long. CDR3 in DNA: TGTGCCAGCAGTGCCAAACCGGGACAGGGGAAGGATGGCTACACCTTC. The encoded protein is CASSAKPGQGKDGYTF.

The chain carries TRBV12-3 or TRBV12-4 and TRBJ1-1; perhaps TRBD1 as D (5 bases). This CDR3 comprises 13 residues. The V gene lost 8 bases and the J gene lost 4 bases, with 14 bases spanning the gap. The CDR3 region is CASGLGGGTEAFF. The CDR3, as DNA: TGTGCCAGCGGCCTGGGGGGTGGCACTGAAGCTTTCTTT.

The genes are TRBV5-4 and TRBJ1-2; tentatively, D is TRBD1 (5 bases). CDR3 length: 14 amino acids. Between the trimmed V and J ends, which lost 2 bases and 8 bases, there was a span of 16 bases. Per germline, CDR1 SGHNT and CDR2 YYREEE (reference sequence). The DNA of the CDR3 is TGTGCCAGCAGCTTTGTGCGAGGGGCGGGAGGCTACACCTTC. Residues: CASSFVRGAGGYTF.

This chain links TRBV24-1 with TRBJ1-5; D is uncertain. This CDR3 region has 13 residues. Deletions cut 3 bases from V and 1 base from J, with 3 bases between. Germline V gene sequence: CDR1 KGHDR, CDR2 SFDVKD. The CDR3 coding sequence is TGTGCCACCAGTGATCGGAGCAATCAGCCCCAGCATTTT. As protein: CATSDRSNQPQHF.

This clone appeared once. V is TRBV19 and J is TRBJ2-3, with D possibly being TRBD2 (6 bases). The CDR3 sequence is 14 residues long. Germline V gives CDR1 LNHDA, CDR2 SQIVND (reference sequence). Trimming stripped 2 bases from V and 6 bases from J, with 12 bases between. CDR3 sequence: CASSISPSEDTQYF. CDR3 DNA: TGTGCCAGTAGTATAAGCCCTAGCGAGGATACGCAGTATTTT. The whole variable domain, filled in from reference TRBV19 and TRBJ2-3, reads DGGITQSPKYLFRKEGQNVTLSCEQNLNHDAMYWYRQDPGQGLRLIYYSQIVNDFQKGDIAEGYSVSREKKESFPLTVTSAQKNPTAFYLCASSISPSEDTQYFGPGTRLTVL.

The chain has TRBV5-6 and TRBJ1-6; no clear D. The CDR3 is 17 residues long. Germline V lookup: CDR1 SGHDT, CDR2 YYEEEE. V was clipped by 0 bases and J by 0 bases, with 10 bases between them. Here the CDR3 DNA reads TGTGCCAGCAGCTTGGCGGGGAGAAACTCCTATAATTCACCCCTCCACTTT. As protein: CASSLAGRNSYNSPLHF. Complete variable domain (other parts from reference TRBV5-6 and TRBJ1-6): DAGVTQSPTHLIKTRGQQVTLRCSPKSGHDTVSWYQQALGQGPQFIFQYYEEEERQRGNFPDRFSGHQFPNYSSELNVNALLLGDSALYLCASSLAGRNSYNSPLHFGNGTRLTVT.